The 9 T cell receptor beta chains below were found in one sample sequenced in a study of cytomegalovirus exposure and HLA in healthy donors. PCR employed 60 Vbeta and 13 Jbeta primers. TCRdb's table, derived via immunoSEQ multiplex PCR, lists solely in-frame clones and lacks some. The sample comprises roughly 190,000 clones, 60% to 85% of which are singletons, and less than 2% rests with the top ten. The material sequenced was PBMCs. All receptors derive from a girl aged 5 to 17 in good health and CMV-seropositive.

V usage is TRBV11-3 and J usage is TRBJ2-5; possibly TRBD2 for D (5 bases). The V and J ends lost 0 bases and 9 bases respectively, with 14 bases between them. There are 14 residues in the CDR3. The germline V gene encodes CDR1 SGHNT and CDR2 YENEEA. CDR3 sequence reads: CASSLDAYTRAQYF. The CDR3, as DNA: TGTGCCAGCAGCTTAGATGCCTACACTAGGGCCCAGTACTTC.

This sequence joins TRBV6-5 and TRBJ2-1, with D tentatively TRBD2 (6 bases). The germline V gene encodes CDR1 MNHEY and CDR2 SVGAGI. V was clipped by 3 bases and J by 5 bases, with 11 bases between them. The CDR3 runs 14 residues. CDR3: CASSYGGAHNEQFF. As DNA, the CDR3 is TGTGCCAGCAGTTATGGAGGGGCGCACAATGAGCAGTTCTTC.

The gene calls are TRBV4-3 and TRBJ2-3, with 10 bases matching TRBD2. The CDR3 runs to 18 residues. The trim removed 3 bases at V and 1 base at J, leaving 10 bases unmatched. Germline assignment: CDR1 LGHNA and CDR2 YSLEER. The CDR3 sequence: CASSHSLYLAGGTDTQYF. CDR3 nucleotide sequence: TGCGCCAGCAGCCATTCCCTTTACCTAGCGGGGGGCACAGATACGCAGTATTTT.

The CDR3 DNA is TGCGCCAGCAGCGAAAGAGGGGCTAGCGGGGGGGCCTACGAGCAGTACTTC. Protein: CASSERGASGGAYEQYF. V usage is TRBV4-1 and J usage is TRBJ2-7; the match to TRBD2 covers 12 bases. V was pared by 5 bases and J by 2 bases, with 10 bases of the junction left unmatched. CDR3 length equals 17 residues. Germline loops: CDR1 MGHRA, CDR2 YSYEKL.

This rearrangement joins TRBV19 to TRBJ1-6; D perhaps matches TRBD1 (6 bases). This CDR3 region has 14 residues. V was clipped by 9 bases and J by 0 bases, with 9 bases between them. Germline CDR1 LNHDA, CDR2 SQIVND (reference sequence). The CDR3, as DNA: TGTGCCAGCCAGGACAGCTCCTATAATTCACCCCTCCACTTT. Translated: CASQDSSYNSPLHF.

The CDR3 loop reads CAISESTGSYNEQFF. The DNA for the CDR3 is TGTGCCATCAGTGAGTCGACAGGGTCATACAATGAGCAGTTCTTC. The gene calls are TRBV10-3 and TRBJ2-1, with 7 bases matching TRBD1. This CDR3 spans 15 amino acids. The ends lost 0 bases at V and 4 bases at J; junction bases unmatched: 3. Germline CDR1 is ENHRY and CDR2 is SYGVKD.

The chain joins TRBV30 to TRBJ2-2; possibly TRBD2 for D (7 bases). Germline V gene data show CDR1 as GTSNPN and CDR2 as SVGIG (reference sequence). CDR3 length: 15 residues. V dropped 5 bases and J dropped 1 base, with 14 bases sitting between them. The CDR3 nucleotides read TGTGCCTGGCCTCGAGGGGGGGAGAACACCGGGGAGCTGTTTTTT. It encodes CAWPRGGENTGELFF.

The chain recombines TRBV11-3 with TRBJ2-7; 8 positions match TRBD2. Germline CDR1 is SGHNT and CDR2 is YENEEA. The CDR3 totals 15 residues. With V trimmed by 7 bases and J by 2 bases, 10 bases remained unmatched. The CDR3 here is CASNPGGRGAYEQYF. The CDR3 region has the DNA TGTGCCAGCAACCCGGGGGGGCGGGGGGCCTACGAGCAGTACTTC.

CDR3 protein: CASSLSGAPAGTEAFF. In DNA, the CDR3 is TGTGCCAGCAGCTTATCGGGAGCGCCGGCGGGGACTGAAGCTTTCTTT. The rearrangement links TRBV7-8 to TRBJ1-1; D gene ambiguous. Germline V gene lookup returns CDR1 SGHVS and CDR2 FQNEAQ. V dropped 2 bases and J dropped 5 bases, with 18 bases sitting between them. The CDR3 is made up of 16 amino acids.